This TCR beta chain was obtained from a study of cytomegalovirus exposure and HLA in healthy donors. Measured with immunoSEQ multiplex PCR; TCRdb has only the in-frame clones, and not every one. The data hold more than 55,000 clones, with 90% to 97% observed a single time. This CDR3 spans 13 amino acids. Germline loops: CDR1 SGHVS, CDR2 FNYEAQ. The V gene lost 1 base and the J gene lost 0 bases, with 3 bases spanning the gap. The rearrangement joins TRBV7-6 to TRBJ1-1; no reliable D call. This TCR was sampled from a man in his late teens or twenties in good health and CMV-seronegative. Sequenced: PBMCs. The DNA for the CDR3 is TGTGCCAGCAGCTTAGTTATGAACACTGAAGCTTTCTTT. Translating it yields CASSLVMNTEAFF.